The sequence of this TCR beta chain was determined in a study of shared clonotypes between healthy human individuals. Study-wide context: The plates for each donor numbered three CD4 naive, three CD4 memory, two CD8 naive and one CD8 memory. Findings and caveats of the study: Sharing across four donors was seen in approximately 5.2% of naive CD4 clonotypes. Against clonotypes common to all four donors, non-shared ones had lower generation probabilities. Sample collection involved blood only; tissue repertoires are likely different.

The CDR3 covers 17 residues. CDR1 is MNHEY, CDR2 SMNVEV, per germline (reference sequence). With 8 bases removed from V and 1 base from J, the gap between germline ends came to 21 bases. To note about this clone: Antigen: not known.

Naive-designated CD8 cells lacked CD45RO, were positively enriched for CCR7, and omitted terminally differentiated effector memory CD45RA+ cells. The data were produced by immunoSEQ multiplex PCR, yet TCRdb's version contains in-frame clones alone and is incomplete. The data hold approximately 810,000 clones, with more than 85% observed a single time. J is TRBJ2-1 and V is TRBV27; D may be TRBD2 (6 bases). This clonotype was sampled from a man between 25 and 39 years old in good health. Input material: naive CD8+ T cells sorted from blood. This CDR3 reads CASWGGENRDSYNEQFF. CDR3 DNA sequence: TGTGCCAGCTGGGGAGGTGAGAATCGGGATTCCTACAATGAGCAGTTCTTC.